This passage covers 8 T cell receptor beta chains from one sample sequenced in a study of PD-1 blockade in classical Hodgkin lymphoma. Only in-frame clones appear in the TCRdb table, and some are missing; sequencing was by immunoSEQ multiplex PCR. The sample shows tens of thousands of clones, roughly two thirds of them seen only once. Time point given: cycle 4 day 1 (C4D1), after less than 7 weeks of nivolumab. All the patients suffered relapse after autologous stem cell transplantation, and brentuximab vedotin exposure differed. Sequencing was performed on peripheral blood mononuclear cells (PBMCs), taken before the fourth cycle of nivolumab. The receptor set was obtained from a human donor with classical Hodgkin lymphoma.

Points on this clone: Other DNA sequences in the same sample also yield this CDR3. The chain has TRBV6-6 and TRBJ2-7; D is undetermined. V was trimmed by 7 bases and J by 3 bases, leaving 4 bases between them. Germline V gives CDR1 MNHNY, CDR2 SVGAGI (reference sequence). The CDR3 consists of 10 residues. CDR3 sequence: CASKGYEQYF. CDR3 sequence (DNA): TGTGCCAGCAAGGGCTACGAGCAGTACTTC.

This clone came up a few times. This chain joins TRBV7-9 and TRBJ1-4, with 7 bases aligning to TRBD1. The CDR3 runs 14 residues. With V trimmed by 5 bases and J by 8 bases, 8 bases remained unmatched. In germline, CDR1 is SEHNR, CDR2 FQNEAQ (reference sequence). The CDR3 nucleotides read TGTGCCAGCAGCCCCGGGACAGTTGGGGAAAAACTGTTTTTT. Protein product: CASSPGTVGEKLFF.

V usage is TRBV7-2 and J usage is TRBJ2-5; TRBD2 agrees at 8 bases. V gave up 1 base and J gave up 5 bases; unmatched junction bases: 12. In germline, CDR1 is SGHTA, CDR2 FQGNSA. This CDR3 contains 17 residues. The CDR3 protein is CASSLEPGGPSRETQYF. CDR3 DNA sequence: TGTGCCAGCAGCTTAGAACCGGGAGGGCCCTCGCGGGAGACCCAGTACTTC.

The CDR3 protein is CASNTQGVLNTGELFF. The CDR3 DNA reads as TGTGCCAGCAACACACAGGGGGTTTTGAACACCGGGGAGCTGTTTTTT. This chain joins TRBV7-9 and TRBJ2-2; TRBD1 aligns across 8 bases. J gave up 1 base and V 7 bases, and 8 bases lay outside the gene matches. The germline V gene has CDR1 SEHNR and CDR2 FQNEAQ (reference sequence). The CDR3 covers 16 residues.

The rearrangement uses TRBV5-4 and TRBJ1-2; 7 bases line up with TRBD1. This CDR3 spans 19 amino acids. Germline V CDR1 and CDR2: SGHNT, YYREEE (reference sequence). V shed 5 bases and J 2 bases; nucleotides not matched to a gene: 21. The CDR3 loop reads CASRRTLYRGPASNYGYTF. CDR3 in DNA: TGTGCCAGCAGACGTACGTTATACAGGGGTCCGGCCTCCAACTATGGCTACACCTTC.

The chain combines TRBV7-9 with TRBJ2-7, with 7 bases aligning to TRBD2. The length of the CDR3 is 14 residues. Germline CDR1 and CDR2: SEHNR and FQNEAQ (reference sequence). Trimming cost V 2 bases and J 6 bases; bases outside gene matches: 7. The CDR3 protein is CASSLSGGSGEQYF. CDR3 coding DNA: TGTGCCAGCAGCTTATCGGGGGGAAGCGGCGAGCAGTACTTC.

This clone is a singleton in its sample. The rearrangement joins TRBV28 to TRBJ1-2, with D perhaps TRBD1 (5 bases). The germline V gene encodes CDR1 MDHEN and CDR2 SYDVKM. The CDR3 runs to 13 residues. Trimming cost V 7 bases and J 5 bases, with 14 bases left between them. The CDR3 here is CASNGDYVYGYTF. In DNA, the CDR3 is TGTGCCAGCAACGGGGACTACGTTTATGGCTACACCTTC.

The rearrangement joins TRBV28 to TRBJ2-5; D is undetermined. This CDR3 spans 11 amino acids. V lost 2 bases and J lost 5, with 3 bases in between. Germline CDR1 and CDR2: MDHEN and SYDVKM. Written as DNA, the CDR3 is TGTGCCAGCAGTTTAGAGGAGACCCAGTACTTC. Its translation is CASSLEETQYF.